This T cell receptor (beta chain) was profiled in a study of blood T cell repertoires in COVID-19. The germline gives CDR1 MDHEN, CDR2 SYDVKM. Trimming took 8 bases from V and 4 from J; bases not matched to a gene: 6. The CDR3 is 14 residues long. Original analysis: By means of reference gene primer amplification, nucleated cell counts were estimated. Data came from immunoSEQ multiplex PCR; TCRdb stores just in-frame clones and leaves some out. V and J calls and clone size are those listed in that table; D and trimming were worked out from the DNA. This table holds approximately 300,000 clones, around 86% found once.

This clonotype was sampled from a young woman who had recovered from COVID-19. The chain is built from TRBV28 and TRBJ1-1, with 11 bases lining up with TRBD1. Specimen: PBMCs or T cells enriched from blood (not recorded which). CDR3 DNA sequence: TGTGCCAGCGCTCCCGGGACAGGGGGCACTGAAGCTTTCTTT. Its translation is CASAPGTGGTEAFF.